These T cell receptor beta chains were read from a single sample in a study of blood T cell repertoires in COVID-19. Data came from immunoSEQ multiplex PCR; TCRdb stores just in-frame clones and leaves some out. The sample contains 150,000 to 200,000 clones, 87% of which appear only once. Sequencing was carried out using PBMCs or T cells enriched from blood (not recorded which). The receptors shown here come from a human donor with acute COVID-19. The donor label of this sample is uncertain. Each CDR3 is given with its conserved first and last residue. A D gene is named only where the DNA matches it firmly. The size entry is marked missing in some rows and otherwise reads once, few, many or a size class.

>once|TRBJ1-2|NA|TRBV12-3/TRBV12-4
TGTGCCAGCAGTCGTGCGGGGGTAGGCTACACCTTC
CASSRAGVGYTF
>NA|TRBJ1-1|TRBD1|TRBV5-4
TGTGCCAGCTTCCGGACAGGGCGGGACACTGAAGCTTTCTTT
CASFRTGRDTEAFF
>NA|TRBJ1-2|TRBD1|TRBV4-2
TGTGCCAGCAACCAGGGGGGAACATGGAAGGATGGCTACACCTTC
CASNQGGTWKDGYTF
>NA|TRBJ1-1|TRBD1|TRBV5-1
TGCGCCAGCAGCTTGACAGGGGAAAACGGGTCTGAAGCTTTCTTT
CASSLTGENGSEAFF
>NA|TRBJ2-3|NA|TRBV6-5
TGTGCCAGCAGACATCGTACAGATACGCAGTATTTT
CASRHRTDTQYF
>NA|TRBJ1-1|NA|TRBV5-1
TGCGCCAGCAGCTTGGGACAGCTAATGGAAGCTTTCTTT
CASSLGQLMEAFF
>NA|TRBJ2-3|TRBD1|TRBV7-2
TGTGCCAGCAGCTTACGCCTCCTCCCAGGGGGAGATACGCAGTATTTT
CASSLRLLPGGDTQYF
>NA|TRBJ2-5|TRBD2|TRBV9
TGTGCCAGCAGCGTAGGCCCCGGGGGGGCAGAGACCCAGTACTTC
CASSVGPGGAETQYF
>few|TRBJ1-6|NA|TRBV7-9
TGTGCCAGCAGCGTTTTTAACGGGGATTCACCCCTCCACTTT
CASSVFNGDSPLHF
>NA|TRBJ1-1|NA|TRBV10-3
TGTGCCACCGTCAGTGGTTCAGGGAACAAGGAAGCTTTCTTT
CATVSGSGNKEAFF
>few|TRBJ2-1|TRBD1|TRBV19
TGTGCCAGTAGTATAACGGACAGGGGCAGCAATGAGCAGTTCTTC
CASSITDRGSNEQFF
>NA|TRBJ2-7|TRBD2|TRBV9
TGTGCCAGCAGCCTGACTAGCGGGGGTTCCTACGAGCAGTACTTC
CASSLTSGGSYEQYF
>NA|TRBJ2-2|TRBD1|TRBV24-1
TGTGCCACCACCCCTACGCCGGGACAGGGGAGTCCCGGGGAGCTGTTTTTT
CATTPTPGQGSPGELFF
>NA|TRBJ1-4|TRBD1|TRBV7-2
TGTGCCAGCAGCGCCGACAGGGGTAATGAAAAACTGTTTTTT
CASSADRGNEKLFF
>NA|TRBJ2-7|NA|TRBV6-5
TGTGCCAGCACCTCGGGGACAAGCTACGAGCAGTACTTC
CASTSGTSYEQYF
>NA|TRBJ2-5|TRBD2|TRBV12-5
TGTGCTAGTGGTGCTAGCGGGGAGGAGACCCAGTACTTC
CASGASGEETQYF
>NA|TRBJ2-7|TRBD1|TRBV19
TGTGCCAGTAGTCCGATGACAGGGGACTACGAGCAGTACTTC
CASSPMTGDYEQYF
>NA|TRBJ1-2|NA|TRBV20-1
TGCAGTGCTAGTCTCTCCGGGACTACCTTAAATTACTATGGCTACACCTTC
CSASLSGTTLNYYGYTF
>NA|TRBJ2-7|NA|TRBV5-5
TGTGCCAGCAGTCCTAAGGGGAGGCTCTACGAGCAGTACTTC
CASSPKGRLYEQYF
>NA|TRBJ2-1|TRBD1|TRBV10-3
TGTGCCATCAGGATGACAGGGAACACCTACAATGAGCAGTTCTTC
CAIRMTGNTYNEQFF
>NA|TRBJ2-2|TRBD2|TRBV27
TGTGCCAGCTGTAATAGCGGGGGGCACACCGGGGAGCTGTTTTTT
CASCNSGGHTGELFF
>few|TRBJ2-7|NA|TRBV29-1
TGCAGCGTTTTACGGGACATCCCCGGCGAGCAGTACTTC
CSVLRDIPGEQYF
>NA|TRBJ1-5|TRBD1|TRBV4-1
TGCGCCAGCAGCCACCCAGGACAGGCCCGCAATCAGCCCCAGCATTTT
CASSHPGQARNQPQHF
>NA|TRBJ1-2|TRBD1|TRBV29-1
TGCAGCGTGGAGATCCTGGACAGGCATCAGATGGATGGCTACACCTTC
CSVEILDRHQMDGYTF